The present entry profiles one T cell receptor beta chain with its context. The entry originates in a study of CD8 T cells in Susac syndrome. CDR1 is SGDLS, CDR2 YYNGEE, per germline. This CDR3 is 17 amino acids long. The V end lost 0 bases, the J end lost 3 bases, and 18 bases lay between the germline ends. An amount of RNA that ranged from 0.5 to 1 ug was reverse transcribed with random hexamers. By means of immunoSEQ multiplex PCR, TCR beta CDR3 spanning 54 Vbeta and 13 Jbeta underwent amplification. Each CDR3 protein gets one entry after TCRdb re-called the immunoSEQ multiplex PCR reads with MiXCR. This sample yields about 290,000 distinct CDR3 sequences, of which approximately 89% are seen a single time; roughly 0.2% belongs to the top ten. Sequencing of TCR beta drew on CD8+ and CD4+ T cells from blood. Multiple sclerosis controls were treatment-naive patients with stable or active relapsing-remitting disease. TEMRA cells underwent FACS enrichment and CD8+ and CD4+ T cells underwent negative isolation.

The material sequenced was CD8+ T cells from PBMCs. The clonotype comes from a human donor with multiple sclerosis. The rearrangement joins TRBV9 to TRBJ1-2, with D perhaps matching TRBD1 (5 bases). DNA for the CDR3: TGTGCCAGCAGCGTAGGGTCCCAGGGATGGGGGGACTATGGCTACACCTTC. Residues: CASSVGSQGWGDYGYTF.